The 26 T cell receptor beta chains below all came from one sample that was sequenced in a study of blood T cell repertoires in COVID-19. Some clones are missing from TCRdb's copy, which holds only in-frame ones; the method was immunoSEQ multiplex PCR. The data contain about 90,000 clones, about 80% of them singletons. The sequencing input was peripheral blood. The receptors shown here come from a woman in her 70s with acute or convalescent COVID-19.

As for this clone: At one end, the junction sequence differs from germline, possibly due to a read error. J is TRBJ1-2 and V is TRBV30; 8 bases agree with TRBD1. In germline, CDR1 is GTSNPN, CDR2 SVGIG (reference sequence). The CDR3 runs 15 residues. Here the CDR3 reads CARSVFGQGFYGYTF. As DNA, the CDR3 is TGTGCCCGGAGTGTATTCGGACAGGGTTTCTATGGCTACACCTTC.

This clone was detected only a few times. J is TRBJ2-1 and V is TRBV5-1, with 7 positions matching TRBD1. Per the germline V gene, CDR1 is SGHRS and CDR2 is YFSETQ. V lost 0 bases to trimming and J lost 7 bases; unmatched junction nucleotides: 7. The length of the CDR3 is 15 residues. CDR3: CASSLAGTDMNEQFF. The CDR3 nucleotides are TGCGCCAGCAGCTTGGCCGGGACAGACATGAATGAGCAGTTCTTC.

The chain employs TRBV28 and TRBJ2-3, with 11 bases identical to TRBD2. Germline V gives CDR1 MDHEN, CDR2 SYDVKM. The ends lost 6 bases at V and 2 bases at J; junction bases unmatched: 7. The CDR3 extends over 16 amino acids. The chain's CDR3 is CASRQPGLADTDTQYF. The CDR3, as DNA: TGTGCCAGCAGACAACCGGGACTAGCGGACACAGATACGCAGTATTTT.

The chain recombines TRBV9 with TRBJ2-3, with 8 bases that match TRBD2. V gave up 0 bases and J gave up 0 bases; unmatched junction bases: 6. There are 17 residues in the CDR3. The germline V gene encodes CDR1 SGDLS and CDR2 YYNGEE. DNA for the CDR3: TGTGCCAGCAGCGTAGTCCCAGCGGGAGATAGCACAGATACGCAGTATTTT. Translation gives CASSVVPAGDSTDTQYF.

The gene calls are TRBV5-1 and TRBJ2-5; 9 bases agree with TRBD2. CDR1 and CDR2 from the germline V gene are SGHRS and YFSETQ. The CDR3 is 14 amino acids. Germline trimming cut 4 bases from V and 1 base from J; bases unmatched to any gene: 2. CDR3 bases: TGCGCCAGCAGCGTAGCGGGGGCCCAAGAGACCCAGTACTTC. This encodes CASSVAGAQETQYF.

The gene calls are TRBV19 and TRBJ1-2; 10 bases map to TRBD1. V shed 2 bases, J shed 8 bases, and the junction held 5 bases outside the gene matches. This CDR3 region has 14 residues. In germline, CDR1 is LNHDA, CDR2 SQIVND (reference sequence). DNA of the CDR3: TGTGCCAGTAGTATATCCGGGACAGGGGCCGGCTACACCTTC. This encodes CASSISGTGAGYTF.

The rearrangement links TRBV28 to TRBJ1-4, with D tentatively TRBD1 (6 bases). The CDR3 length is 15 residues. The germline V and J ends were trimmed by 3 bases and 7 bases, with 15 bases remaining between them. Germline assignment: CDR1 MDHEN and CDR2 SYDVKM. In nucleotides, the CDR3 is TGTGCCAGCAGTTTTACAGGGTTGCAGATTGAAAAACTGTTTTTT. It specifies CASSFTGLQIEKLFF.

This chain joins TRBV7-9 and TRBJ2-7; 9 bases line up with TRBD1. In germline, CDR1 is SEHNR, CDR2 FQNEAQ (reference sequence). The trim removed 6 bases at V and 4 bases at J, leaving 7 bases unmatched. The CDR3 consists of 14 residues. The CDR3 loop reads CASRPPGQGYEQYF. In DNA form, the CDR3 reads TGTGCCAGCAGGCCCCCGGGACAGGGTTACGAGCAGTACTTC.

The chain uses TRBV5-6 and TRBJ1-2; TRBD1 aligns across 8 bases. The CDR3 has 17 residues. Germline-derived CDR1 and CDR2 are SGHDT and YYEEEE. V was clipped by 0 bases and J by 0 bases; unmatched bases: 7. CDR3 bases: TGTGCCAGCAGCTTGGTAGGACAGGGAGCAGCTAACTATGGCTACACCTTC. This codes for CASSLVGQGAANYGYTF.

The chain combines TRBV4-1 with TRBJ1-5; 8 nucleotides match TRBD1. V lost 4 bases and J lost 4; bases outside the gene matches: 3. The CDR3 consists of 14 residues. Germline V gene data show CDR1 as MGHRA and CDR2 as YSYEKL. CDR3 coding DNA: TGCGCCAGCAGCCCCGGACAGGGTAATCAGCCCCAGCATTTT. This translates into CASSPGQGNQPQHF.

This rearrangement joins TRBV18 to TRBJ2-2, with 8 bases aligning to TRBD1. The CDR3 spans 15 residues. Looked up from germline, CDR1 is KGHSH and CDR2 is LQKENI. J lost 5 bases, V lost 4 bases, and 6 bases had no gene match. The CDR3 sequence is CASSQGQGATGELFF. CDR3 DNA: TGTGCCAGCTCACAAGGACAGGGCGCAACCGGGGAGCTGTTTTTT.

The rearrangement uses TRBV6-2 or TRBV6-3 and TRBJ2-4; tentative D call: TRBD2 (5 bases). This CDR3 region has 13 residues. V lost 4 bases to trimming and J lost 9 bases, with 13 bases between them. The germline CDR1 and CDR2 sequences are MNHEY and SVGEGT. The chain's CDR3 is CASSLGLDRIQYF. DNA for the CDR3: TGTGCCAGCAGTTTAGGACTTGATCGCATTCAGTACTTC.

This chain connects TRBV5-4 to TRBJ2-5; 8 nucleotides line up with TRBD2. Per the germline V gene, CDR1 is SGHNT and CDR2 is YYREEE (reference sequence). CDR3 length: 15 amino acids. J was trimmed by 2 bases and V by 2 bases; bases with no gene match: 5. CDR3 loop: CASSLGAGDQETQYF. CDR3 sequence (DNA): TGTGCCAGCAGCTTAGGAGCGGGAGATCAAGAGACCCAGTACTTC.

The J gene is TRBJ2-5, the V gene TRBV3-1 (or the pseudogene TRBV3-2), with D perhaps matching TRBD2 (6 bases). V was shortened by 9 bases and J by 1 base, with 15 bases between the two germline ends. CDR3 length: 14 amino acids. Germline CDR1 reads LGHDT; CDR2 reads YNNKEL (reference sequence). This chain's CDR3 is CASRRRGTQETQYF. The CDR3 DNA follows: TGTGCCAGTCGGCGACGGGGGACCCAAGAGACCCAGTACTTC.

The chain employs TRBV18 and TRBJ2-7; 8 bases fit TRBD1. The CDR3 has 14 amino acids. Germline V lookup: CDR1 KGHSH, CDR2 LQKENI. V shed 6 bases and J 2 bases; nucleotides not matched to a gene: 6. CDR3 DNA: TGTGCCAGCTCTCTTGGACAGGGAGCCTACGAGCAGTACTTC. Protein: CASSLGQGAYEQYF.

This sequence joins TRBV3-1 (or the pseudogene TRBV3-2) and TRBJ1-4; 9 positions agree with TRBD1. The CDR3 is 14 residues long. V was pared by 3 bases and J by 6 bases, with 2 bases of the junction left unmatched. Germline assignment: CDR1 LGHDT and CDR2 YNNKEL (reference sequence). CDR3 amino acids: CASSQTGGDEKLFF. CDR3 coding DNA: TGTGCCAGCAGCCAGACAGGGGGGGATGAAAAACTGTTTTTT.

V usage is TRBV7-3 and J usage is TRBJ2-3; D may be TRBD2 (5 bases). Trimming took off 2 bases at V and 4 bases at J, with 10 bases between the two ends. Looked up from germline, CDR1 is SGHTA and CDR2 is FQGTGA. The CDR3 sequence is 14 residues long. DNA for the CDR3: TGTGCCAGCAGCTTAGGGGAGAGGGCAGATACGCAGTATTTT. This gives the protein CASSLGERADTQYF.

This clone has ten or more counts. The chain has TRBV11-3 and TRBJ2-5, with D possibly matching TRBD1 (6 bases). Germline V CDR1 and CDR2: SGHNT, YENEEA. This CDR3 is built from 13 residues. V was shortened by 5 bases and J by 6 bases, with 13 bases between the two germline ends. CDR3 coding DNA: TGTGCCAGCAGCCAAAACAGGGAAAAGACCCAGTACTTC. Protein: CASSQNREKTQYF. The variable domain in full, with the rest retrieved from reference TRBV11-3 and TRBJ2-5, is EAGVVQSPRYKIIEKKQPVAFWCNPISGHNTLYWYLQNLGQGPELLIRYENEEAVDDSQLPKDRFSAERLKGVDSTLKIQPAELGDSAVYLCASSQNREKTQYFGPGTRLLVL.

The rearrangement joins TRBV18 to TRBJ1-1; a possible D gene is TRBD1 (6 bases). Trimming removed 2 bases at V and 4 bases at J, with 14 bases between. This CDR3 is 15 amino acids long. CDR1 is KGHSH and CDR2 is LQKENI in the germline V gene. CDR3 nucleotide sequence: TGTGCCAGCTCACCAGCGAGGGGGTCGGGCACTGAAGCTTTCTTT. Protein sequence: CASSPARGSGTEAFF.

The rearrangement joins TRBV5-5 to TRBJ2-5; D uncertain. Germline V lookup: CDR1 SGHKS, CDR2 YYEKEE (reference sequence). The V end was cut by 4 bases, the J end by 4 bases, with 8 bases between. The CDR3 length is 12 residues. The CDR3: CASSQLPETQYF. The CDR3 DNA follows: TGTGCCAGCAGCCAGTTGCCAGAGACCCAGTACTTC.

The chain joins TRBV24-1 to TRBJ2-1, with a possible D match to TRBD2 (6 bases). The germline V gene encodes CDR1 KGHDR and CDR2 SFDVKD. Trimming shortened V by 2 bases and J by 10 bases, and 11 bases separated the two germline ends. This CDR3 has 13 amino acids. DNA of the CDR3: TGTGCCACCAGTGATTCCCTGGAGGGGGAGCAGTTCTTC. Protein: CATSDSLEGEQFF.

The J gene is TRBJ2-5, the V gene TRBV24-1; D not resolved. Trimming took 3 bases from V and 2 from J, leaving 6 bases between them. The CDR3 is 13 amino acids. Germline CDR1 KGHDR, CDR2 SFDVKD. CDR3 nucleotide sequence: TGTGCCACCAGTGATAACAGTCAAGAGACCCAGTACTTC. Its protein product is CATSDNSQETQYF.

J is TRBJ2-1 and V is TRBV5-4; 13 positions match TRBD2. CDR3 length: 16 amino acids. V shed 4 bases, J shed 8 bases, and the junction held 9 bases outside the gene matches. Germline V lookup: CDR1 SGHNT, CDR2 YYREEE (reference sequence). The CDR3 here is CASSPAGLAGRDEQFF. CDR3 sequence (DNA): TGTGCCAGCAGCCCTGCGGGACTAGCGGGAAGGGATGAGCAGTTCTTC.

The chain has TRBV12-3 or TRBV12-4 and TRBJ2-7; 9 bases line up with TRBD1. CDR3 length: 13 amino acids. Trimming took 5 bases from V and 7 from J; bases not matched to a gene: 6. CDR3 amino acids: CASSGGTGREQYF. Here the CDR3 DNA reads TGTGCCAGCAGTGGCGGGACAGGGCGAGAGCAGTACTTC.

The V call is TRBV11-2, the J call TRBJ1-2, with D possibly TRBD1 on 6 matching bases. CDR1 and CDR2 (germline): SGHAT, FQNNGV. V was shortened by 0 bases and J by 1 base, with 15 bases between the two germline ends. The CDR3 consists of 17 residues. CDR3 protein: CASSLDLAGDLNYGYTF. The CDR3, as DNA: TGTGCCAGCAGCTTAGATCTGGCAGGGGACCTTAACTATGGCTACACCTTC.

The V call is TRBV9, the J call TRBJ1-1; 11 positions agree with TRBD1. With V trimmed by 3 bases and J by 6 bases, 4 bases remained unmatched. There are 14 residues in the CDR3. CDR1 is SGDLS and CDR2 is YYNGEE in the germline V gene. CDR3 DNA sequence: TGTGCCAGCAGCGAGGGACAGGGGGTCTCTGAAGCTTTCTTT. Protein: CASSEGQGVSEAFF.